This T cell receptor (beta chain) was found in a study of identical twins (dated by TCRdb to the mid-2010s). Regarding the research as a whole: To test whether fetal clonotypes persist, the study used deep sequencing on TCR alpha and beta repertoires from monozygotic twins, unrelated adults of various ages, and cord blood. To rule out contamination, the twin experiments were replicated at different times with different library preparation protocols.

All donors were healthy Caucasians. Three pairs of female monozygotic twins, all aged roughly 18 to 30 years, were included in the twin cohort. Miltenyi CD45RO+ enrichment and human naive T-cell isolation kits were used to isolate memory (CD45RO+) and naive T cells from PBMC. Overall study results and their limits: Compared with coincidental sharing between unrelated individuals, an excess of low generation-probability sequences was observed among out-of-frame TCR alpha sequences shared between twins. Out-of-frame TCR alpha sharing in monozygotic twins was systematically underestimated by recombination models, whereas sharing between unrelated individuals was in agreement with the recombination models. Zero-insertion analyses could be partly confounded by invariant T cells such as MAIT and iNKT, although diverse VJ usage argued against such confounding for most clonotypes. Abundant cord blood beta clonotypes had fewer insertions, young adult naive repertoires showed a similar but weaker trend, and memory repertoires showed no such trend. In beta out-of-frame sequences, excess twin sharing was weaker, because having fewer shared sequences lowered the signal-to-noise ratio. Because the same donors could not be followed over many years, the conclusions relied on cross-sectional statistical analysis.

This clonotype was detected a few times. Its recognized antigen is unknown. Qualities for individual bases were not recorded, and no much larger clone is one base off. Taken from the germline V gene, the CDR1 and CDR2 loops are ENHRY and SYGVKD. The CDR3 starts with the cysteine, ends with the phenylalanine, and has 16 residues. Only the CDR3 DNA is retained, 48 bases long and in frame from the first base. V and J are truncated by 1 base and 0 bases respectively, leaving an intervening sequence of 7 bases. Library preparation was by 5' RACE. The reads were generated on an Illumina HiSeq 2000. Template switching introduced a universal primer binding site; the final cDNA contained a unique molecular identifier, enabling accurate counting of TCR cDNA molecules. First-strand cDNA for TCR alpha and beta chains was synthesized from specific primers in the conserved constant-segment region. Each cDNA library was double barcoded, with a SMART-Mk sample barcode plus Illumina barcodes, to control for contamination. TruSeq adapter sequences, together with Illumina sample barcodes, were added in two successive PCR steps. The Illumina HiSeq platform was used with custom primers to sequence TCR alpha and beta cDNA libraries. The study's own analysis went as follows. Unique molecular identifiers were extracted from raw reads with MiGEC, and CDR3 positions were determined with MiXCR. Recombination models were inferred per individual with the repgenHMM and IGoR tools using an EM algorithm. The tcR package in R was used for shared clonotype analysis, with sharing normalized by the product of cloneset sizes. To study raw recombination free of thymic and clonal selection effects, out-of-frame nonproductive sequences were analyzed. TCRdb reran the public reads through fastp at Q25 and MiXCR, keeping productive beta chains. Every CDR3 protein is listed once, alongside the most common genes and DNA of its rows. The authors' filters were not applied to this entry. Here the sample has 280,000 or so distinct CDR3 sequences; about 8.9% occur a single time. The leading ten clones occupy about 2.1% of the sample.

The same data also went into a second study, on yellow fever vaccine responses in identical twins. Per that second paper: According to the authors, in identical twins the way T cells responded to vaccination appeared partly convergent and partly personalized. Focusing on identical twins, the study followed the T cell clones that responded to the vaccine, and did so with precision.

The chain is made from TRBV10-3 and TRBJ2-6; matching of 5 bases hints at TRBD1 as the D gene. The clonotype originates from a woman aged 18-29 years in good health. Sequenced sample: memory (CD45RO+) T cells sorted from blood. The cell subset or site label corresponds to: CD45RO+ enriched T cells. CDR3 region: CAISEWGSSGANVLTF. The DNA sequence reads TGTGCCATCAGTGAGTGGGGCAGCTCTGGGGCCAACGTCCTGACTTTC.